The TCR beta chain described here comes from a study of T cell changes during pregnancy in multiple sclerosis. Measured with immunoSEQ multiplex PCR; TCRdb has only the in-frame clones, and not every one. Of 35,000 to 45,000 clones detected, around nine tenths appear once; the ten largest clones hold roughly 0.9%. Germline CDR1 MNHNS, CDR2 SASEGT. This CDR3 comprises 12 residues. V lost 8 bases and J 2 bases, leaving 9 bases between the germline ends. This rearrangement joins TRBV6-1 to TRBJ1-1, with unresolved D. The sequences come from CD4+ T cells from peripheral blood mononuclear cells, collected after pregnancy. This TCR was recovered from a female donor with multiple sclerosis, enrolled in a pregnancy study. The CDR3 region is CASAESNTEAFF. DNA of the CDR3: TGTGCCAGCGCGGAGTCTAACACTGAAGCTTTCTTT.